The next 17 T cell receptor beta chains were all read from a single sample in a study of CXCR3-negative and CXCR3-positive naive CD8 T cells. The authors made the TRB cDNA libraries by 5' RACE using UMI labels. Reprocessing the 5' RACE reads, TCRdb reports a single entry for every CDR3 protein and omits DNA. The sample totals 100,000 or so distinct CDR3 sequences; its top ten clones hold approximately 1.5%. The sample comprised naive CXCR3- CD8+ T cells from blood. Sample subset: CD45RO-CCR7+CD27+CD95- naive CD8+ T cells lacking CXCR3 (TNR3-). The receptors were gathered from a human donor in good health. Some clones in this sample may be carry-over from other donors' samples.

The rearrangement uses TRBV28 and TRBJ2-3; absent DNA, TCRdb's TRBD1 call cannot be checked. In germline, CDR1 is MDHEN, CDR2 SYDVKM. The CDR3 consists of 16 residues. The CDR3 sequence: CASSLGYGADTDTQYF.

CDR3 in amino acids: CASSTVGRQGSYEQYF. V usage is TRBV7-8 and J usage is TRBJ2-7; TCRdb's D call of TRBD1 is untestable without DNA. Germline lookup yields CDR1 SGHVS and CDR2 FQNEAQ. This CDR3 is built from 16 residues.

V usage is TRBV12-3 or TRBV12-4 and J usage is TRBJ2-1; TCRdb gives TRBD1 as the D gene, but with no DNA this cannot be confirmed. This CDR3 is 16 amino acids long. The CDR3 here is CASSLGFDEQEYGQFF.

This chain connects TRBV24-1 to TRBJ2-1; TCRdb designates TRBD2, a call that cannot be tested without DNA. This CDR3 is 16 amino acids long. Germline V lookup: CDR1 KGHDR, CDR2 SFDVKD. The CDR3 reads CATSDFGTSGKDEQFF.

The chain has TRBV5-1 and TRBJ2-5; the D gene TCRdb calls, TRBD2, cannot be checked with no DNA. CDR3 length: 14 amino acids. Germline loops: CDR1 SGHRS, CDR2 YFSETQ. The CDR3 reads CASSNPSGSETQYF.

Here the CDR3 reads CASSQIFNYGYTF. The chain has TRBV6-5 and TRBJ1-2. Germline assignment: CDR1 MNHEY and CDR2 SVGAGI. The length of the CDR3 is 13 residues.

The CDR3: CASSFPRSTGTGELFF. The chain uses TRBV7-9 and TRBJ2-2. This CDR3 comprises 16 residues. Germline V lookup: CDR1 SEHNR, CDR2 FQNEAQ (reference sequence).

The genes are TRBV28 and TRBJ2-7. This CDR3 spans 13 amino acids. CDR1 and CDR2 from the germline V gene are MDHEN and SYDVKM. The chain's CDR3 is CASGVQGYYEQYF.

This chain joins TRBV7-2 and TRBJ2-2. The CDR3 extends over 13 amino acids. The germline gives CDR1 SGHTA, CDR2 FQGNSA. Here the CDR3 reads CASSPLGPGELFF. The full variable domain, in which reference TRBV7-2 and TRBJ2-2 provide the parts outside the CDR3, is GAGVSQSPSNKVTEKGKDVELRCDPISGHTALYWYRQSLGQGLEFLIYFQGNSAPDKSGLPSDRFSAERTGGSVSTLTIQRTQQEDSAVYLCASSPLGPGELFFGEGSRLTVL.

J is TRBJ2-7 and V is TRBV29-1; without DNA, the TCRdb call of TRBD1 cannot be checked. Germline CDR1 SQVTM, CDR2 ANQGSEA. The CDR3 runs 13 residues. CDR3 loop: CSGGSGDPYEQYF.

V gene TRBV7-6 combines with J gene TRBJ2-7; TCRdb names TRBD1, which stays unverified in the absence of DNA. CDR1 and CDR2 from the germline V gene are SGHVS and FNYEAQ. This CDR3 has 12 residues. The CDR3: CAIGDVGNEQYF.

V gene TRBV21-1 combines with J gene TRBJ1-2. TRBV21-1 is a recognized pseudogene. This CDR3 has 15 amino acids. This CDR3 reads CASSSPREGKNGYTF.

The genes are TRBV4-1 and TRBJ1-1; the D call of TRBD1 rests on TCRdb alone, since no DNA is present to check it. CDR1 MGHRA and CDR2 YSYEKL come from the germline V gene. This CDR3 is 15 amino acids long. CDR3 residues: CASSQDPGQNTEAFF.

The chain uses TRBV10-3 and TRBJ2-3; TCRdb lists TRBD1, though no DNA is available to test this call. Germline lookup yields CDR1 ENHRY and CDR2 SYGVKD. There are 18 residues in the CDR3. This CDR3 is CAISEFPSEGGPNDTQYF.

The J gene is TRBJ2-7, the V gene TRBV6-2 or TRBV6-3. Germline CDR1 reads MNHEY; CDR2 reads SVGEGT. The CDR3 has 11 amino acids. CDR3 loop: CASSYSHEQYF.

J is TRBJ2-5 and V is TRBV7-9; TCRdb designates TRBD2, a call that cannot be tested without DNA. The CDR3 sequence is 12 residues long. CDR1 SEHNR and CDR2 FQNEAQ come from the germline V gene (reference sequence). CDR3 protein: CASSRRGETQYF.

J is TRBJ2-1 and V is TRBV29-1; the D call of TRBD2 rests on TCRdb alone, since no DNA is present to check it. Germline loops: CDR1 SQVTM, CDR2 ANQGSEA. The CDR3 is 14 amino acids. The CDR3 is CSVDPAGGNNEQFF.